This entry features one T cell receptor (beta chain) sequence. CDR3 size: 14 residues. Germline CDR1 LGHDT, CDR2 YNNKEL (reference sequence). V trimming: 8 bases; J trimming: 4 bases; junction bases outside the gene matches: 7. This entry belongs to a study of blood T cell repertoires in COVID-19. Clones were read by immunoSEQ multiplex PCR, and TCRdb kept only the in-frame ones, dropping some. The table shows about 230,000 clones, with about 90% occurring only once. Participants were aged 18 to 89 years, lived in around 22 US areas, and enrolled virtually. Clinical history as reported by participants underpinned cohort assignment.

Sequencing was performed on PBMCs or T cells enriched from blood (not recorded which). The chain couples TRBV3-1 (or the pseudogene TRBV3-2) to TRBJ2-3, with TRBD2 matching 9 bases. The clonotype originates from a woman between 50 and 59 years old in a cohort exposed to, infected with or recovered from COVID-19 (not recorded which). CDR3 nucleotides: TGTGCCAGCCGCGGGGGGGCCTTATCAGATACGCAGTATTTT. This codes for CASRGGALSDTQYF.